This entry features one T cell receptor beta chain sequence. This clonotype was found once. Its antigen remains undetermined. No per-base quality is available; no much larger clone lies one base away. Single-read evidence is weak. Instrument on record: Illumina HiSeq 1500. TCRdb cleaned the public reads at Q25 with fastp, built clones with MiXCR and kept in-frame beta chains. Rows merge per CDR3 protein into single entries with the most common DNA and genes. The table for this sample lists approximately 350,000 distinct CDR3 sequences; approximately 30% of them were counted only once. The ten top clones hold roughly 14% of the sample. This entry belongs to a study of T cell repertoires in cytomegalovirus infection (dated by TCRdb to the late 2010s). Context from the whole study: The peptide stimulations were aimed at well-studied HLA-B-restricted epitopes as well as recently identified HLA-C-restricted CMV epitopes, whose presentation resists viral immunomodulation. Donor HLA type was relevant to the analysis, as public TCR beta signatures indicated carriage of CMV infection together with the matching HLA type. On the study overall, not on this receptor specifically: Carriers of CMV infection plus the relevant HLA type were discriminated by the cumulative frequency of public TCR beta family members in the study cohort and in an independent 352-donor cohort. The ex vivo response was dominated by HLA-C-restricted CMV-specific TCR beta clonotypes, which also provided the single most frequent clonotype in two of eight donors.

The treatment or condition label, read with the paper, signifies: in vitro stimulation with specific CMV peptide epitopes to enrich CMV-specific T cells. From the cysteine through the phenylalanine, the CDR3 covers 16 amino acids. Of all the DNA, just the CDR3 is kept, 48 bases in frame from base 1. Trimming leaves V shorter by 1 base and J shorter by 5 bases, with the junction holding 9 bases beyond the gene matches. Via the germline V gene, CDR1 is KGHDR and CDR2 SFDVKD. This chain is built from TRBV24-1 and TRBJ2-5; 7 nucleotides in the junction match TRBD2. The sequences come from cultured PBMCs, collected from culture after CMV antigen stimulation. This TCR came from a human donor in good health (CMV status not recorded). Some clones in this sample may be carry-over from other donors' samples. The CDR3 loop reads CATSDFSSAGGETQYF. The DNA sequence follows: TGTGCCACCAGTGATTTTTCCAGCGCCGGGGGGGAGACCCAGTACTTC.